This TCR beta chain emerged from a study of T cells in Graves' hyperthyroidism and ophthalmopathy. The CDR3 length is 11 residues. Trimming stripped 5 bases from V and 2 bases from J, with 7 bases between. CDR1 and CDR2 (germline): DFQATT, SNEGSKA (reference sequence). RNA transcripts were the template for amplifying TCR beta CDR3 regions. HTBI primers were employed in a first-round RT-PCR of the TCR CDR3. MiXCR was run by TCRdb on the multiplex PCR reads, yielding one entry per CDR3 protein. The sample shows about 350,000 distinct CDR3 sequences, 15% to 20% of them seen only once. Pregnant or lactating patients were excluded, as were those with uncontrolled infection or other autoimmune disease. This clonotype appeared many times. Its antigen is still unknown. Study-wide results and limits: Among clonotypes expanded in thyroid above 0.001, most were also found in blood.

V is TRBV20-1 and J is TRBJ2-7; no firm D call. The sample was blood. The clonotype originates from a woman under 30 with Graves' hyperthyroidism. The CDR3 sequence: CSAPDAYEQYF. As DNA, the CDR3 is TGCAGTGCTCCCGACGCCTACGAGCAGTACTTC.